The 3 T cell receptor beta chains below come from one sample, sequenced in a study of cytomegalovirus exposure and HLA in healthy donors. In the PCR, 60 Vbeta and 13 Jbeta primers were used. Method: immunoSEQ multiplex PCR; TCRdb's copy keeps in-frame clones and lacks some. The sample records 150,000 to 200,000 clones, 81% being singletons. The material sequenced was PBMCs. These receptor sequences come from a woman aged 18-35 years in good health and CMV-seropositive.

Here the CDR3 DNA reads TGCGCCAGCAGCGCGCCGAAAGGACAGGTCGGTCCCTACGAGCAGTACTTC. Its protein is CASSAPKGQVGPYEQYF. The chain couples TRBV5-1 to TRBJ2-7; the match to TRBD1 covers 7 bases. Germline loops: CDR1 SGHRS, CDR2 YFSETQ. V lost 4 bases to trimming and J lost 2 bases; unmatched junction nucleotides: 15. The CDR3 covers 17 residues.

This clone has a handful of counts. The chain links TRBV6-1 to TRBJ2-3, with 10 bases that match TRBD1. With 2 bases clipped from V and 2 bases from J, the junction kept 4 bases outside the gene matches. CDR1 and CDR2 from the germline V gene are MNHNS and SASEGT. The CDR3 spans 16 residues. The CDR3 loop is CASSELGTGVTDTQYF. The CDR3 coding sequence is TGTGCCAGCAGTGAACTGGGGACAGGGGTCACAGATACGCAGTATTTT.

J is TRBJ2-4 and V is TRBV27; D perhaps matches TRBD1 (5 bases). CDR3 length equals 15 residues. Germline V gene data show CDR1 as MNHEY and CDR2 as SMNVEV (reference sequence). Trimming cost V 3 bases and J 0 bases, with 9 bases left between them. The CDR3 sequence: CASSFRATAKNIQYF. CDR3 nucleotides: TGTGCCAGCAGTTTCAGGGCTACAGCCAAAAACATTCAGTACTTC.